This T cell receptor (beta chain) was identified in a study of T cells in Graves' hyperthyroidism and ophthalmopathy. Clinical symptoms, serum thyroxine and TRAb, thyroid ultrasound and orbital computed tomography together formed the diagnostic basis. RNA transcripts yielded amplified TCR beta CDR3 regions. HTBI primers were the set used in a first-round RT-PCR of the TCR CDR3. TCRdb independently ran MiXCR on the multiplex PCR reads; one entry per CDR3 protein. The sample contains 550,000 to 650,000 distinct CDR3 sequences, 14% of which appear only once. Germline V CDR1 and CDR2: SNHLY, FYNNEI. Trimming stripped 2 bases from V and 0 bases from J, with 11 bases between. The CDR3 has 16 amino acids. Study results and limitations: Model output signaled ophthalmopathy a median roughly 6.5 months ahead of onset.

This clonotype was observed at least ten times. Its antigen remains unknown. V gene TRBV2 combines with J gene TRBJ2-4; D gene unclear. The sequencing input was blood. This sequence was found in a woman aged 40 to 50 with Graves' hyperthyroidism. The CDR3 coding sequence is TGTGCCAGCAGTGAAAGCCATGGTCAAGCCAAAAACATTCAGTACTTC. It codes for CASSESHGQAKNIQYF.